This T cell receptor (beta chain) came from a study of blood T cells in healthy people across ages. Germline V CDR1 and CDR2: SGDLS, YYNGEE. The CDR3 runs to 15 residues. Losses at the gene ends were 4 bases for V and 2 bases for J; bases not matched to a gene: 4. Alongside a J-beta primer mix, a sample-barcoded 5' primer served in a second PCR lasting roughly 7 to 11 cycles. TCRdb re-called the 5' RACE reads through MiXCR, storing one row per CDR3 protein. There are 710,000 or so distinct CDR3 sequences in the sample; about 32% occur only once, and less than 20% lies in the top ten. This clonotype was observed at least ten times. The antigen remains undetermined. Findings and caveats of the study: In the absence of known donor CMV status, changes in expanded clonotypes were possibly confounded. Researchers deemed the diversity estimates from one million T cells underestimates.

The rearrangement uses TRBV9 and TRBJ2-3; 10 bases are shared with TRBD2. Sequencing was carried out using blood. The source of this sequence is a woman older than 75 in good health. In nucleotides, the CDR3 is TGTGCCAGCAGCCTTAGCGGGGGGCTCACAGATACGCAGTATTTT. It codes for CASSLSGGLTDTQYF.